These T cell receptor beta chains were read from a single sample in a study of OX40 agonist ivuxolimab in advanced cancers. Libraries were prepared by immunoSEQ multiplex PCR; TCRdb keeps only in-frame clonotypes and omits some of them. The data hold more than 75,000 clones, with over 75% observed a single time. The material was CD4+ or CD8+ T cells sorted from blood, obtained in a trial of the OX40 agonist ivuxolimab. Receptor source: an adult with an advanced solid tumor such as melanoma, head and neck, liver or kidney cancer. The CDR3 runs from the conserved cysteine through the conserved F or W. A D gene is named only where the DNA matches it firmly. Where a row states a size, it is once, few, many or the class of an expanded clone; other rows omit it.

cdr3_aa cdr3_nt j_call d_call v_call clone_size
CASSLSGFMNTEAFF TGTGCCAGCAGCCTTAGCGGGTTTATGAACACTGAAGCTTTCTTT TRBJ1-1 . TRBV7-9 .
CAGKLAGGDSYEQYF TGTGCCGGCAAGCTAGCGGGAGGGGACTCCTACGAGCAGTACTTC TRBJ2-7 TRBD2 TRBV2 .
CASSFGGLQGSGELFF TGTGCCAGCAGTTTTGGCGGCCTCCAGGGTTCCGGGGAGCTGTTTTTT TRBJ2-2 . TRBV27 .
CASSEAPPTGELFF TGTGCCAGCAGTGAGGCTCCCCCCACCGGGGAGCTGTTTTTT TRBJ2-2 . TRBV6-1 .
CAWSPGAGPTDTQYF TGTGCCTGGAGTCCAGGGGCAGGGCCCACAGATACGCAGTATTTT TRBJ2-3 . TRBV30 .
CASSQKGAAITDTQYF TGCGCCAGCAGCCAAAAAGGAGCGGCAATCACAGATACGCAGTATTTT TRBJ2-3 . TRBV4-3 .
CASSPQLPPRQGPGNTIYF TGTGCCAGCTCTCCCCAGCTGCCCCCGCGCCAGGGACCTGGAAACACCATATATTTT TRBJ1-3 . TRBV18 .
CASSASRLTVNYGYTF TGTGCCAGCAGTGCCTCTCGGTTAACTGTTAACTATGGCTACACCTTC TRBJ1-2 . TRBV25-1 .
CASTSTGSSTDTQYF TGTGCCAGCACCTCCACAGGTTCTAGCACAGATACGCAGTATTTT TRBJ2-3 . TRBV6-4 .
CASSLERGEKLFF TGTGCCAGCAGCTTAGAAAGGGGTGAAAAACTGTTTTTT TRBJ1-4 . TRBV7-2 .
CASSPLYEQYF TGTGCCAGCAGTCCACTCTACGAGCAGTACTTC TRBJ2-7 . TRBV6-6 .
CASSLIRSPEAFF TGTGCCAGCAGCTTGATCAGGTCCCCTGAAGCTTTCTTT TRBJ1-1 . TRBV5-6 few
CASSYSRGSDTQYF TGTGCCAGCAGTTACTCCAGGGGATCAGATACGCAGTATTTT TRBJ2-3 . TRBV6-5 .
CASSQGTGVTQYF TGTGCCAGCAGCCAGGGGACAGGGGTTACGCAGTATTTT TRBJ2-3 TRBD1 TRBV5-5 once
CASSQDWGGQGNVGPQHF TGTGCCAGCAGCCAAGATTGGGGCGGACAGGGCAATGTAGGGCCCCAGCATTTT TRBJ1-5 TRBD1 TRBV14 .
CASSIILDETQYF TGTGCCAGTAGTATTATCCTCGATGAGACCCAGTACTTC TRBJ2-5 . TRBV19 .
CASSPGGVSGANVLTF TGCGCCAGCAGCCCCGGGGGGGTCTCTGGGGCCAACGTCCTGACTTTC TRBJ2-6 TRBD2 TRBV10-1 once
CASSFGKVTEAFF TGTGCCAGCAGTTTTGGAAAGGTCACTGAAGCTTTCTTT TRBJ1-1 . TRBV27 .
CASSIDGGTSAEAFF TGTGCCAGTAGTATAGATGGAGGGACGTCTGCTGAAGCTTTCTTT TRBJ1-1 . TRBV19 .
CAWTGPEGGIDTQYF TGTGCCTGGACGGGCCCGGAGGGGGGGATAGATACGCAGTATTTT TRBJ2-3 . TRBV30 .